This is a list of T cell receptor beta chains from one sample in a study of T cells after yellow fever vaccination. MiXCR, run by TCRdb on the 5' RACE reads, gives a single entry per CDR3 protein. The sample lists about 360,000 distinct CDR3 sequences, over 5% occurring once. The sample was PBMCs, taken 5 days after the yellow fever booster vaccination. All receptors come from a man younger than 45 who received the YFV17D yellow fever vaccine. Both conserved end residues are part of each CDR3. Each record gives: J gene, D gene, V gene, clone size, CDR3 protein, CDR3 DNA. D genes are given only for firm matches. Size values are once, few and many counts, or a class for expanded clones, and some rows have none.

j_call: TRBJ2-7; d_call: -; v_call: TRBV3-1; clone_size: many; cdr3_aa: CASGNSGSLEQYF; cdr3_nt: TGTGCCAGCGGGAATAGCGGAAGTCTCGAGCAGTACTTC
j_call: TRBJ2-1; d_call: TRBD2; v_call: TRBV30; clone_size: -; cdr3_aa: CAWSPLAGGAVDEQFF; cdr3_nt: TGTGCCTGGAGTCCCCTAGCGGGAGGGGCGGTAGATGAGCAGTTCTTC
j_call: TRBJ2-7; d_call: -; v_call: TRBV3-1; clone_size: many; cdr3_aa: CASSQSGGYEQYF; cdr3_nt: TGTGCCAGCAGCCAATCCGGGGGCTACGAGCAGTACTTC
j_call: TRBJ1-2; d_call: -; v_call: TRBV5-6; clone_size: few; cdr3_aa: CASSNPAHGYTF; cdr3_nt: TGTGCCAGCTCTAATCCGGCCCATGGCTACACCTTC
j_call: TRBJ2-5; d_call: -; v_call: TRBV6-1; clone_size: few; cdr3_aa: CASRVDTQETQYF; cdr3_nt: TGTGCCAGCAGGGTAGATACCCAAGAGACCCAGTACTTC
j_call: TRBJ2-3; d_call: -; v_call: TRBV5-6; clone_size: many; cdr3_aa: CASSWSETPSKGTQYF; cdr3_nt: TGTGCCAGCAGCTGGTCTGAGACTCCTTCGAAGGGTACGCAGTATTTT
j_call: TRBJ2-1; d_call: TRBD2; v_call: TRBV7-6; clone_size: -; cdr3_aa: CASSVSGLAVVPYNEQFF; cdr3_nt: TGTGCCAGCAGCGTATCGGGACTAGCGGTTGTCCCCTACAATGAGCAGTTCTTC
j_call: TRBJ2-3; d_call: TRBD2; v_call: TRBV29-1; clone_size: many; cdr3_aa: CSVVSWSSGKADTQYF; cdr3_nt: TGCAGCGTTGTTTCATGGTCTAGCGGGAAGGCAGATACGCAGTATTTT
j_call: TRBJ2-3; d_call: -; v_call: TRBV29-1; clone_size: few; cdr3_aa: CSLAHRVTDTQYF; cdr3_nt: TGCAGCTTAGCCCATAGGGTCACAGATACGCAGTATTTT
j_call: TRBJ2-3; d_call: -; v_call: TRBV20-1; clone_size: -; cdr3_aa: CSARLAHRGTDTQYF; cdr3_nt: TGCAGTGCTAGATTGGCACACCGAGGGACAGATACGCAGTATTTT
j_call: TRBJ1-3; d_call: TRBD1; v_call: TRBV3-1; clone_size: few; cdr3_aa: CASSTGAGNTIYF; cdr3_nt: TGTGCCAGCAGCACAGGGGCTGGAAACACCATATATTTT
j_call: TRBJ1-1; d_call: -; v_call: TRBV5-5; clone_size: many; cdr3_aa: CASSFRDTEAFF; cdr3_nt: TGTGCCAGCAGCTTCCGGGACACTGAAGCTTTCTTT
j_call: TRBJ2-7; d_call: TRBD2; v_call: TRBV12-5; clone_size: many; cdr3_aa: CASGAGGSYEQYF; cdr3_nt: TGTGCTAGTGGGGCGGGAGGAAGTTACGAGCAGTACTTC
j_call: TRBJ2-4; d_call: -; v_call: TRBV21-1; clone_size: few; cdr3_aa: CASSKEGAKNIQYF; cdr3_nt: TGTGCCAGCAGCAAAGAGGGGGCCAAAAACATTCAGTACTTC
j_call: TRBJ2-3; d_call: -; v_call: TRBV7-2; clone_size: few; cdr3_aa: CASSLARTPLTDTQYF; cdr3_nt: TGTGCCAGCAGCCTCGCGCGAACACCCCTTACAGATACGCAGTATTTT
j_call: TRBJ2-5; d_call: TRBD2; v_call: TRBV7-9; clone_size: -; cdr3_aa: CASSIGTSGIQETQYF; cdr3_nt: TGTGCCAGCAGCATCGGGACTAGCGGGATACAAGAGACCCAGTACTTC
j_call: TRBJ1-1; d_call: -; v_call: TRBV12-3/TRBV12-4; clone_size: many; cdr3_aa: CASSLNPNTEAFF; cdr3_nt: TGTGCCAGCAGTTTAAACCCCAACACTGAAGCTTTCTTT
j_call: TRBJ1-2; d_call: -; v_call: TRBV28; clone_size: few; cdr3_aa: CASRDPGEGYGYTF; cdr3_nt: TGTGCCAGCCGCGACCCGGGGGAAGGCTATGGCTACACCTTC
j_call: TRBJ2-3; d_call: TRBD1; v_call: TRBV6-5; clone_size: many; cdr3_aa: CASSYSDRGTDTQYF; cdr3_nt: TGTGCCAGCAGTTACTCGGACAGGGGAACAGATACGCAGTATTTT
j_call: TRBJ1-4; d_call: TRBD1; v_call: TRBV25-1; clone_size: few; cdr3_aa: CASSESWDSSEEKLFF; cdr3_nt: TGTGCCAGCAGTGAATCCTGGGACAGCTCAGAGGAAAAACTGTTTTTT
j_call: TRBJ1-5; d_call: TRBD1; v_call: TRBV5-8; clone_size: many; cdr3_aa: CASGDRGIQPQHF; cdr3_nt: TGTGCCAGCGGTGACAGGGGAATTCAGCCCCAGCATTTT
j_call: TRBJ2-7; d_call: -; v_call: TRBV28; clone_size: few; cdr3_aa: CASSLGQLGQYF; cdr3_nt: TGTGCCAGCAGTTTGGGTCAGCTTGGGCAGTACTTC
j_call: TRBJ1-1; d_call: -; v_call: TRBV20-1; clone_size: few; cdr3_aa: CSASRFAEAFF; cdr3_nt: TGCAGTGCCTCCAGGTTCGCTGAAGCTTTCTTT
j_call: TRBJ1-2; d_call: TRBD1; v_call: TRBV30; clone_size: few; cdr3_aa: CAWRRTGTGGYGYTF; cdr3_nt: TGTGCCTGGAGGAGGACCGGGACAGGAGGATATGGCTACACCTTC
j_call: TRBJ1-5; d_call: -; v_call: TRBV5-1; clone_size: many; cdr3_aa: CASSLGGKSNQPQHF; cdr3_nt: TGCGCCAGCAGCTTAGGCGGTAAAAGCAATCAGCCCCAGCATTTT
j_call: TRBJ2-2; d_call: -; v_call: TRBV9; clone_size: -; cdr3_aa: CASSVFASANTGELFF; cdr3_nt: TGTGCCAGCAGCGTGTTTGCCAGCGCCAACACCGGGGAGCTGTTTTTT
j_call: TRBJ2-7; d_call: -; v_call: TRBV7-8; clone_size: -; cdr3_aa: CASSLPPLAGEQYF; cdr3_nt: TGTGCCAGCAGCTTACCTCCGCTCGCGGGCGAGCAGTACTTC
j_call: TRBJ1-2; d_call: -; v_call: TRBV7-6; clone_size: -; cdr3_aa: CASSLEADTYYGYTF; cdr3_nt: TGTGCCAGCAGCTTAGAGGCGGACACTTACTATGGCTACACCTTC
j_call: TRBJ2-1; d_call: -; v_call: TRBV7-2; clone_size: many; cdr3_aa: CASGPPGDWNEQFF; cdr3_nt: TGTGCCAGCGGGCCTCCTGGGGATTGGAATGAGCAGTTCTTC
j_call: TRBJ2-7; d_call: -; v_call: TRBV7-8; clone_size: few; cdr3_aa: CASSWDAREQYF; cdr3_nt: TGTGCCAGCAGCTGGGATGCGCGAGAGCAGTACTTC
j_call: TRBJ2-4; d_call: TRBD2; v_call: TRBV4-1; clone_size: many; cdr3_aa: CASSQEGLAGVASIQYF; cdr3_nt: TGCGCCAGCAGCCAAGAAGGACTAGCGGGGGTGGCGTCCATTCAGTACTTC
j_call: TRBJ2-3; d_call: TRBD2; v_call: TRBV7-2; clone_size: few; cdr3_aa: CASKRAGAVDTQYF; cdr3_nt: TGTGCCAGCAAGCGAGCGGGAGCGGTGGATACGCAGTATTTT
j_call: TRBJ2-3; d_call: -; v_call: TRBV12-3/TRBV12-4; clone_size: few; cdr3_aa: CASRKTGNSDTQYF; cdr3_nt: TGTGCCAGCAGGAAAACTGGGAACTCAGATACGCAGTATTTT
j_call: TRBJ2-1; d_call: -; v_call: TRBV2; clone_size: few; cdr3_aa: CAFCPPQASSHPDYEQFF; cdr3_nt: TGTGCCTTCTGTCCTCCTCAGGCTAGTTCGCACCCGGACTATGAGCAGTTCTTC
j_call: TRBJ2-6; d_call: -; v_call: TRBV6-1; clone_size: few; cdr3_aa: CASSKIRHGANVLTF; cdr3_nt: TGTGCCAGCAGTAAAATTAGGCACGGGGCCAACGTCCTGACTTTC
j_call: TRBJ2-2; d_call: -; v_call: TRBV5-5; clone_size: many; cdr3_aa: CASSLVVYGELFF; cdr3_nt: TGTGCCAGCAGCTTGGTAGTTTACGGGGAGCTGTTTTTT
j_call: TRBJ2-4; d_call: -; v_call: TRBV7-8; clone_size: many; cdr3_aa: CASSLASQNIQYF; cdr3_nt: TGTGCCAGCAGCTTAGCGTCTCAGAACATTCAGTACTTC
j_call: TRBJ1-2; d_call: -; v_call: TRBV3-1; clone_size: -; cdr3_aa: CASSQDPRGGHGYTF; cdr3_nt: TGTGCCAGCAGCCAAGATCCTAGGGGAGGACATGGCTACACCTTC
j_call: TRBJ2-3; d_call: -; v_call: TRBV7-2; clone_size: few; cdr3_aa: CASSLWGFTDTQYF; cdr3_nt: TGTGCCAGCAGCTTATGGGGCTTCACAGATACGCAGTATTTT
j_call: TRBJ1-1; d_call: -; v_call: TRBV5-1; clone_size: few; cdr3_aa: CASSSRTDEAFF; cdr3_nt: TGCGCCAGCAGCTCCCGGACGGATGAAGCTTTCTTT
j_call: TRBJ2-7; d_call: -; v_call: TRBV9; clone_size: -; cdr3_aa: CASSVGTMDEQYF; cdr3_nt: TGTGCCAGCAGCGTAGGGACTATGGACGAGCAGTACTTC
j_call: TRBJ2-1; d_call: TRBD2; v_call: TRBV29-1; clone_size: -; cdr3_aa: CSVEGLGTSGRSSYNEQFF; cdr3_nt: TGCAGCGTTGAAGGACTAGGGACTAGCGGGAGGAGCTCCTACAATGAGCAGTTCTTC
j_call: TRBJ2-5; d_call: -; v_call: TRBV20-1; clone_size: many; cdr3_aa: CSASRVGETQYF; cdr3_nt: TGCAGTGCTAGCAGGGTGGGGGAGACCCAGTACTTC
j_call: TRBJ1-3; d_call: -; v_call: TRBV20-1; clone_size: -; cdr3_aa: CSARAGLHGNTIYF; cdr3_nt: TGCAGTGCTAGAGCGGGGTTGCATGGAAACACCATATATTTT
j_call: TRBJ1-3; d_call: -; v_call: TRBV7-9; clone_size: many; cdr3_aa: CASSLGGAGNTIYF; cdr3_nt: TGTGCCAGCAGCTTAGGAGGGGCCGGAAACACCATATATTTT
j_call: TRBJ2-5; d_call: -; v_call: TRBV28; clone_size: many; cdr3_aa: CASSPPGRSWSRRETQYF; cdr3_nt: TGTGCCAGCAGTCCCCCGGGACGTTCCTGGTCCAGAAGAGAGACCCAGTACTTC
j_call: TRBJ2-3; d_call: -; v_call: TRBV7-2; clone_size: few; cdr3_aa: CASSLGASGPFQNTQYF; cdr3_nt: TGTGCCAGCAGCTTAGGCGCCAGCGGCCCGTTTCAGAATACGCAGTATTTT
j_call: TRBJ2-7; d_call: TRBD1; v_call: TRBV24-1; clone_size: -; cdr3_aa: CATSSGTGYEQYF; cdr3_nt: TGTGCCACCAGCTCCGGGACAGGTTACGAGCAGTACTTC
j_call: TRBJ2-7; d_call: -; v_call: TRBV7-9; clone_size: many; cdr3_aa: CASSLFGFYEQYF; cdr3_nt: TGTGCCAGCAGCTTATTCGGATTCTACGAGCAGTACTTC
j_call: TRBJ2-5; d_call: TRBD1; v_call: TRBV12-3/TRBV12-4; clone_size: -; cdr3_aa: CASRPGTVGETPYF; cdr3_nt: TGTGCCAGCAGGCCTGGGACAGTCGGAGAGACCCCGTACTTC
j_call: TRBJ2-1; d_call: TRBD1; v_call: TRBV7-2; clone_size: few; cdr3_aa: CASSLHRGRNEQFF; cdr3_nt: TGTGCCAGCAGCCTCCACAGGGGGCGGAATGAGCAGTTCTTC
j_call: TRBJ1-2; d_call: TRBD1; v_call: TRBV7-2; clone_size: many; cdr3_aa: CASSPGQDYGYTF; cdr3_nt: TGTGCCAGCAGCCCCGGACAGGACTATGGCTACACCTTC
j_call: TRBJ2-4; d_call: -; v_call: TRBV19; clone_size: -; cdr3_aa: CASSRPGWALAKNIQYF; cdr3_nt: TGTGCCAGTAGTCGTCCGGGGTGGGCCCTAGCCAAAAACATTCAGTACTTC
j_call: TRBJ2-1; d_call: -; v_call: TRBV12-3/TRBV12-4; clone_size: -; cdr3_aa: CASSLRGSGEQFF; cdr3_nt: TGTGCCAGCAGTTTAAGGGGGTCCGGTGAGCAGTTCTTC
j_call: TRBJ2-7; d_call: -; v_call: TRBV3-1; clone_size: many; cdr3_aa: CASSLLTSYEQYF; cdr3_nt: TGTGCCAGCAGCCTCCTGACTAGCTACGAGCAGTACTTC
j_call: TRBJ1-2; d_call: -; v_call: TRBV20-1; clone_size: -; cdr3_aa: CSYVEGGSNYGYTF; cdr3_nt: TGCAGCTACGTCGAGGGGGGAAGTAACTATGGCTACACCTTC